The entry below gives a single T cell receptor beta chain sequence along with its context. The antigen this receptor binds is unknown. There are no base qualities to consult, and no much larger clone falls within one base. These data belong to a study of cytomegalovirus exposure and HLA in healthy donors listed by TCRdb under 2017. About the investigation overall: An earlier analysis of approximately 640 of the donors reported 250 to 300 Gb of sequence data and some 120 million unique TCR beta sequences from about 179 million T cells. HLA typing covered class I and class II loci at four-digit resolution. Using immunosequencing, the study profiled T cell repertoires from approximately 700 subjects and related those repertoires to cytomegalovirus serostatus. An early release covering roughly 640 HLA-typed donors comprised about 290 gigabases of sequencing data and around 86 million unique TCR sequences. Among the approximately 430 genotyped donors, about 85% belonged to the genetic ancestry cluster associated with self-reported Caucasian donors. Several DR-DQ haplotypes were treated as single units for association and clustering because of strong linkage in the cohort. To predict cytomegalovirus infection status, the study combined high-throughput TCR immunosequencing, statistical association of individual TCRs with disease status, and machine learning. The study aimed to test whether cataloging public T cell receptors could reveal signatures of past pathogen exposure. A later analysis re-analyzed previously published TCR beta repertoires from hundreds of donors and added high-resolution HLA genotyping to study TCR occurrence patterns. Genome-wide SNP genotypes for about 65% of the 666 donors were used in a later genetic analysis, which treated that subset as a discovery cohort. Donor age, sex, ethnicity and CMV serostatus were compiled alongside the repertoire data. Typing coverage varied by locus: roughly 629-640 donors for A, B, C, DRB1 and DQB1; more than 500 for DQA1; some 610 for DPA1; under 490 for DPB1. On average, 235,054 unique TCR beta nucleotide sequences were sequenced per donor among 398 genotyped donors of the cohort, with 15% to 20% of those sequences being non-productive. An earlier analysis of a few hundred of the donors applied high-throughput TCR beta sequencing to assess whether each TCR beta V gene segment acted as functional or pseudogenic. Every discovery cohort repertoire had been produced on one sequencing platform. The later analysis used no new phenotypic data to find candidate immune exposures, relying instead on TCR beta sequences and their occurrence across donors. In addition to the first cohort of 666 subjects, a separate validation cohort of 120 different subjects was used.

The cohort comprised some 680 healthy bone marrow donors. All cohort members were sampled while nominally healthy, although unrecorded immune exposures were likely present. The donor was CMV seronegative and was included in the group of under 450 seronegative cohort members. Each donor provided a peripheral blood sample, and peripheral blood mononuclear cells were used for TCR beta sequencing. Genomic DNA extraction from the blood cell samples was performed with the Qiagen DNeasy Blood Extraction Kit. Library construction relied on the immunoSEQ multiplex PCR assay. For the multiplex PCR, a mixture combining 60 forward primers for TCR Vbeta segments and 13 reverse primers for TCR Jbeta segments was used. The CDR3 region of rearranged TCR beta genes was amplified from genomic DNA by a multiplex PCR assay. The Illumina HiSeq System was used to sequence the amplified TCR beta libraries as 87-base-pair reads. As for the authors' bioinformatics: A later analysis counted tens of millions of unique TCR beta chains across the 550 to 750 repertoires, and 9.5 million to 11 million of these chains were shared by at least two donors. Raw reads were error-corrected and collapsed into unique sequences with a nearest-neighbor algorithm that merged closely related sequences to remove PCR and sequencing errors. Alignment of CDR3 sequences to IMGT reference sequences was used to assign V, D and J gene segments. Each retained sequence needed at least a six-nucleotide match to both a V gene segment and a J gene segment. A rearrangement was called productive if the CDR3 had no stop codons and remained in frame with V and J, and every other rearrangement was called non-productive. CDR3 was defined according to IMGT convention as the region running from the second conserved V-encoded cysteine to the conserved J-encoded phenylalanine. Sequences without an unambiguous match to a single V gene segment were excluded from the earlier analysis of approximately 560 of the donors. In an earlier analysis of approximately 590 of the donors, a V segment was called functional when productive rearrangements were above 56.7%, and segregating when the standard deviation between donors exceeded 5%. A statistical classification framework was built for diagnosing cytomegalovirus status from the catalog of TCR beta chain sequences. In a later analysis, TCR nucleotide sequences were compared against IMGT/GENE-DB human TR gene sequences so that V and J genes could be assigned. The TCRdist pipeline was used in a later analysis to assign CDR3 sequences and most-parsimonious VDJ recombination scenarios. In a later analysis, each TCR beta chain was defined by its CDR3 amino acid sequence together with its V-gene family, and reads without a unique V-gene family were excluded. In a later analysis, around 650 highly shared, low-generation-probability nucleotide sequences were removed to address suspected cross-contamination and a sequencing artifact. For each public chain, a later analysis derived a clonal expansion index from normalized ranks of inferred template counts within each repertoire. In a later analysis, generation probabilities were computed with a VDJ recombination model fitted to out-of-frame rearrangements, and the resulting probabilities were checked against IGoR. In a later analysis, TCR-TCR, TCR-HLA and TCR-CMV co-occurrence was scored with hypergeometric tests, and a repertoire-size bias correction was applied to TCR pairs. A later analysis estimated false discovery rates by permuting HLA or CMV assignments 20 times. A later analysis grouped co-occurring TCRs with DBSCAN, adding TCRdist sequence similarity when clustering within HLA-allele-positive subsets. Co-occurrence clustering excluded repertoires with fewer than 30,000 or more than 120,000 public chains, plus five with anomalous nucleotide sharing. TCRdb re-hosts the immuneACCESS table, in-frame sequences only. Its copies lack some clones; in the studies checked, an unresolved V gene accounts for under half of them, and the cause for the rest is not known. V, J and clone size derive from that table, while D and trimming were established from the DNA sequence. This sample comprises under 200,000 clones, approximately 82% of them detected only once. The leading ten clones occupy 4.9% of the sample.

Summary of the overall study and its limitations: When HLA alleles, especially DR and DQ, strongly co-occurred, attributing TCR associations to individual alleles was difficult. Most CMV-associated TCR beta chains appeared to be HLA-restricted in a later analysis, and the HLA associations seemed to be driven largely by CMV exposure. In an earlier analysis of around 500 of the donors, most TCR beta V segments appeared in productive rearrangements about 87% or about 30% of the time, broadly matching IMGT annotations. In a later genetic analysis, fewer N-insertions in productive TCRs were reported among donors in an Asian-associated ancestry cluster than the roughly 700-donor mean. Sequencing depth was assumed to be roughly uniform across donors in the presence/absence analyses, though that assumption may not hold. Compared with equally common non-associated chains, HLA-associated TCR beta chains in a later analysis were more clonally expanded and had lower generation probabilities. A cluster of highly shared sequence variants was judged likely to be a technical artifact of the sequencing pipeline. In a later genetic analysis, a missense DCLRE1C variant was associated with V-gene and J-gene trimming of TCR beta chains, and the association was replicated in an independent cohort. Because some donors lacked HLA typing at each locus, the association tests relied only on the typed subset. According to a later analysis, TCR association rates differed among HLA loci, with DRB1 alleles showing the most associated TCRs and HLA-C alleles showing the fewest. This cohort had only TCR beta chains sequenced, and the lack of alpha or paired-chain data limited which features could be detected. Across donors, most TCR sequences were observed very rarely, whereas some public TCRs were present in many individuals. CMV serostatus was the only immune exposure information available for the cohort. Some IMGT-functional V segments, including TRBV6-2 and TRBV6-3, could not be distinguished by the 87-base-pair reads and were therefore excluded. A total of roughly 160 TCR beta chains were listed by the study as associated with cytomegalovirus. A further reported finding was that TCR beta sequences accurately predicted the HLA-A and HLA-B alleles for most subjects in the first cohort. It was suggested by the authors that the approach could potentially be generalized to other disease states and immunological phenotypes. Correlated functional status among segregating V segments might reflect linkage disequilibrium, but an unknown experimental factor could not be ruled out. About 17 rarely observed V segments, including chromosome 9 orphons, were excluded from the earlier analysis of just under 600 of the donors because counts were too low. According to a later analysis, parvovirus B19, influenza, CMV and Epstein-Barr virus appeared linked to several top co-occurrence clusters. The classifier was reported to diagnose cytomegalovirus status with high specificity and sensitivity in both the original and validation cohorts. At a false discovery rate of 0.05, a later analysis linked under 20,000 TCR beta sequences to specific HLA alleles. In vitro tests confirmed that three of the cytomegalovirus-associated TCR beta chains recognize cytomegalovirus antigens.

Taken from the germline V gene, the CDR1 and CDR2 loops are LGHNA and YSLEER. Trimmed from V: 2 bases; trimmed from J: 1 base; junction bases lacking a gene match: 4. Counted from cysteine to phenylalanine, this CDR3 has 16 amino acids. Only CDR3 DNA remains: 48 bases, in frame from the first base. The rearranged chain carries TRBV4-3 and TRBJ2-1, with TRBD1 identical over 8 junction bases. This sequence was found in a male donor in good health and CMV-seronegative. The source material was PBMCs. The CDR3 sequence is CASSQRQGISYNEQFF. The sequenced DNA is TGCGCCAGCAGCCAAAGACAGGGGATATCCTACAATGAGCAGTTCTTC.